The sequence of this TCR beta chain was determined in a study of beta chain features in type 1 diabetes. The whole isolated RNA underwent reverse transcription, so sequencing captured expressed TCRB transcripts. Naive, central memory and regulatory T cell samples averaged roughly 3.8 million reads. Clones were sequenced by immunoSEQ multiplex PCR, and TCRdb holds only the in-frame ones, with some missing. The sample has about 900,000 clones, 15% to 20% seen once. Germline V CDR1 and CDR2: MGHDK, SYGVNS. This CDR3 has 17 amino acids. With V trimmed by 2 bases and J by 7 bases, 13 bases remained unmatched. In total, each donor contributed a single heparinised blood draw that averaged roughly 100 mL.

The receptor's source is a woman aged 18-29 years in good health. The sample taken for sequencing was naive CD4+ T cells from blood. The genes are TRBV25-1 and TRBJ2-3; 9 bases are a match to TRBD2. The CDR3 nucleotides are TGTGCCAGCAGTGAAAGGGGTAGCGGGAGCCTCGCTAATACGCAGTATTTT. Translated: CASSERGSGSLANTQYF.